The following is a T cell receptor (beta chain) sequence with its context. What it binds is not known. The PCR had 60 Vbeta and 13 Jbeta primers. TCRdb's copy holds only in-frame clones and misses some; the assay was immunoSEQ multiplex PCR. The repertoire holds about 99,000 clones, with roughly three quarters as singletons. The CDR3 runs 16 residues. V was shortened by 0 bases and J by 4 bases, with 13 bases between the two germline ends. Germline V gene data show CDR1 as SGHRS and CDR2 as YFSETQ. The entry originates in a study of cytomegalovirus exposure and HLA in healthy donors. Study results and caveats: Roughly uniform sequencing depth across donors was assumed, possibly incorrectly.

The chain couples TRBV5-1 to TRBJ2-2; tentatively, D is TRBD2 (5 bases). The specimen sequenced was PBMCs. This sequence was found in a woman aged 18-29 years in good health and CMV-seropositive. As DNA, the CDR3 is TGCGCCAGCAGCTTGGGGCAGTCTGAGGGCACCGGGGAGCTGTTTTTT. This sequence encodes CASSLGQSEGTGELFF.